These 2 T cell receptor beta chains share one sample of origin, sequenced in a study of CD8 T cells in ankylosing spondylitis. TCRdb re-analysed the 5' RACE reads in MiXCR, keeping a single row per CDR3 protein. The sample lists about 510,000 distinct CDR3 sequences, about 5.2% occurring once. These receptors have no identified antigens. Study outcomes and limitations: It appeared that ankylosing spondylitis blood was characterized by a TCR beta motif of under ten highly homologous variants.

Sequenced input: blood, either unsorted or a sorted T cell fraction (not recorded which). The origin of the receptors is a male donor with ankylosing spondylitis.

The rearrangement uses TRBV7-9 and TRBJ2-1, with TRBD2 matching 8 bases. Germline V gene lookup returns CDR1 SEHNR and CDR2 FQNEAQ (reference sequence). The V and J ends lost 5 bases and 0 bases, in that order; junction bases with no gene match: 9. This CDR3 is 17 amino acids long. The CDR3 loop is CASSPGGGRSSYNEQFF. CDR3 sequence (DNA): TGTGCCAGCAGCCCCGGCGGGGGGAGGAGCTCCTACAATGAGCAGTTCTTC.

In its sample, this clonotype was seen many times. V gene TRBV28 combines with J gene TRBJ2-7; 8 positions match TRBD2. With V trimmed by 5 bases and J by 2 bases, 2 bases remained unmatched. Germline V lookup: CDR1 MDHEN, CDR2 SYDVKM. The CDR3 has 13 residues. CDR3 DNA: TGTGCCAGCAGTAATAGCGGGGCCTACGAGCAGTACTTC. Its translation: CASSNSGAYEQYF.